Shown below are 22 T cell receptor beta chains from a single sample sequenced in a study of spatial heterogeneity in lung cancer. Time point here: sample taken at primary tumor resection. The authors sequenced whole RNA from tumor, nontumor lung or frozen PBMC without sorting. TCRdb re-derived calls from the 5' RACE reads in MiXCR, one entry per CDR3 protein. This sample has tens of thousands of distinct CDR3 sequences, with more than 7% found just once. The sample here was PBMCs, taken at surgery. The receptors shown here come from a female donor with early-stage non-small cell lung cancer.

V gene TRBV12-3 or TRBV12-4 combines with J gene TRBJ1-5; 8 bases agree with TRBD1. V dropped 2 bases and J dropped 7; count of bases not matched to a gene: 4. The CDR3 totals 14 residues. The CDR3 bases are TGTGCCAGCAGTTTACTACAGGGGGACCAGCCCCAGCATTTT. This codes for CASSLLQGDQPQHF.

The rearrangement links TRBV18 to TRBJ1-1, with D unclear. This CDR3 is built from 14 residues. The V end lost 2 bases, the J end lost 4 bases, and 11 bases lay between the germline ends. Germline assignment: CDR1 KGHSH and CDR2 LQKENI. The CDR3, as DNA: TGTGCCAGCTCACCAAACGCGATGGGCACTGAAGCTTTCTTT. This translates into CASSPNAMGTEAFF.

At least ten counts were recorded for this clonotype. The chain uses TRBV28 and TRBJ2-5, with no clear D. V was trimmed by 7 bases and J by 1 base, leaving 16 bases between them. Germline V gene sequence: CDR1 MDHEN, CDR2 SYDVKM. CDR3 length equals 15 residues. The CDR3, as DNA: TGTGCCAGCACCCCCGGTCCCCTAACCCAAGAGACCCAGTACTTC. Protein: CASTPGPLTQETQYF.

This clonotype was seen ten or more times. V is TRBV29-1 and J is TRBJ2-2; D might be TRBD2 (5 bases). The CDR3 consists of 12 residues. The germline CDR1 and CDR2 sequences are SQVTM and ANQGSEA. V was pared by 3 bases and J by 4 bases, with 6 bases between. CDR3 in amino acids: CSVDRGTGELFF. The CDR3 DNA is TGCAGCGTTGATCGGGGCACCGGGGAGCTGTTTTTT.

The V and J genes are TRBV29-1 and TRBJ2-7, with a weak D call TRBD1 (6 bases). Germline V gene sequence: CDR1 SQVTM, CDR2 ANQGSEA. The CDR3 length is 13 residues. The V gene lost 6 bases and the J gene lost 1 base, with 13 bases spanning the gap. CDR3 DNA sequence: TGCAGCGTGCTCCCTACAGGGTCCTACGAGCAGTACTTC. Amino acids: CSVLPTGSYEQYF.

CDR3 sequence reads: CASSRPGGLPEAFF. Written as DNA, the CDR3 is TGTGCCAGCAGCCGACCCGGGGGGCTGCCTGAAGCTTTCTTT. The rearrangement uses TRBV3-1 and TRBJ1-1, with D perhaps matching TRBD1 (6 bases). The CDR3 loop spans 14 amino acids. From germline, CDR1 is LGHDT and CDR2 YNNKEL (reference sequence). Trimming removed 4 bases from V and 6 bases from J, with 15 bases in between.

This clonotype turned up a few times. This sequence joins TRBV29-1 and TRBJ2-5; D not certain. Per germline, CDR1 SQVTM and CDR2 ANQGSEA. The CDR3 runs 12 residues. The V gene lost 2 bases and the J gene lost 5 bases, with 9 bases spanning the gap. Written as DNA, the CDR3 is TGCAGCGTTGAAAGAACGGCTGAGACCCAGTACTTC. It translates to CSVERTAETQYF.

This clonotype was recorded many times. The chain recombines TRBV27 with TRBJ2-7; 13 bases agree with TRBD2. The CDR3 has 15 residues. V dropped 7 bases and J dropped 4; count of bases not matched to a gene: 7. From germline, CDR1 is MNHEY and CDR2 SMNVEV (reference sequence). The CDR3 reads CASTLLAGGPYEQYF. The CDR3 nucleotides are TGTGCCAGCACCCTACTAGCGGGAGGGCCTTACGAGCAGTACTTC.

In this sample, this clonotype turned up once. Being one base from a much bigger clone, this may be a read error. The rearrangement joins TRBV5-1 to TRBJ1-6; 7 bases align to TRBD1. Germline V gene data show CDR1 as SGHRS and CDR2 as YFSETQ. The CDR3 consists of 14 residues. V gave up 9 bases and J gave up 9 bases; unmatched junction bases: 12. CDR3 amino acids: CANSTGQMASPLHF. In DNA form, the CDR3 reads TGCGCCAACAGTACGGGACAGATGGCTTCACCCCTCCACTTT.

The chain couples TRBV5-1 to TRBJ2-7, with 8 nucleotides matching TRBD2. The trim removed 0 bases at V and 4 bases at J, leaving 6 bases unmatched. The CDR3 extends over 15 amino acids. Germline CDR1 reads SGHRS; CDR2 reads YFSETQ. CDR3 amino acids: CASSLDGRAAYEQYF. As DNA, the CDR3 is TGCGCCAGCAGCTTGGACGGGAGGGCGGCGTACGAGCAGTACTTC.

This clonotype was observed a few times. The rearrangement uses TRBV10-3 and TRBJ2-2; 15 bases line up with TRBD2. The length of the CDR3 is 18 residues. Germline V CDR1 and CDR2: ENHRY, SYGVKD. Unmatched junction bases numbered 6, after V lost 7 bases and J lost 0 bases. CDR3 nucleotides: TGTGCCATCAAGAGGACTAGCGGGAGGGCCGCGAACACCGGGGAGCTGTTTTTT. Protein sequence: CAIKRTSGRAANTGELFF.

Ten or more counts support this clonotype. The gene calls are TRBV6-5 and TRBJ2-1; D call uncertain. The CDR3 sequence is 14 residues long. The germline V gene has CDR1 MNHEY and CDR2 SVGAGI. Trimming shortened V by 5 bases and J by 1 base, and 9 bases separated the two germline ends. The CDR3 protein is CASSGRRSYNEQFF. CDR3 nucleotide sequence: TGTGCCAGCAGTGGCAGGAGATCCTACAATGAGCAGTTCTTC.

This clonotype was observed many times. This sequence joins TRBV20-1 and TRBJ2-2; D remains unclear. CDR3 length equals 17 residues. CDR1 DFQATT and CDR2 SNEGSKA come from the germline V gene (reference sequence). V dropped 0 bases and J dropped 0 bases, with 14 bases sitting between them. The CDR3 loop reads CSARDPRGAPNTGELFF. DNA of the CDR3: TGCAGTGCTAGAGATCCCCGTGGCGCCCCGAACACCGGGGAGCTGTTTTTT.

This clonotype has more than one count but fewer than ten. V and J are TRBV6-2 or TRBV6-3 and TRBJ1-5; D not certain. V was pared by 2 bases and J by 3 bases, with 11 bases between. In germline, CDR1 is MNHEY, CDR2 SVGEGT. CDR3 length: 15 residues. CDR3 in amino acids: CASSYGQAVNQPQHF. CDR3 sequence (DNA): TGTGCCAGCAGTTACGGGCAGGCAGTCAATCAGCCCCAGCATTTT.

This clonotype was picked up a small number of times. The chain combines TRBV7-9 with TRBJ2-5, with D maybe TRBD2 (5 bases). The V gene lost 5 bases and the J gene lost 2 bases, with 12 bases spanning the gap. Germline V gene data show CDR1 as SEHNR and CDR2 as FQNEAQ (reference sequence). CDR3 length: 14 residues. In nucleotides, the CDR3 is TGTGCCAGCAGCAGCGGACTGGGGCAAGAGACCCAGTACTTC. Translated, it gives CASSSGLGQETQYF.

This clonotype was detected ten times or more. The chain recombines TRBV5-5 with TRBJ2-7; D gene unclear. CDR1 is SGHKS, CDR2 YYEKEE, per germline (reference sequence). V was clipped by 0 bases and J by 1 base, with 11 bases between them. This CDR3 is 15 amino acids long. CDR3 in amino acids: CASSLEEFPSYEQYV. As DNA, the CDR3 is TGTGCCAGCAGCTTGGAAGAGTTCCCTTCCTACGAGCAGTACGTC.

This clonotype is medium-sized. This chain connects TRBV28 to TRBJ1-4; no definite D call. The germline V gene encodes CDR1 MDHEN and CDR2 SYDVKM. The V end was cut by 2 bases, the J end by 7 bases, with 2 bases between. The length of the CDR3 is 11 residues. CDR3 nucleotide sequence: TGTGCCAGCAGTTTAGGTGAAAAACTGTTTTTT. It is translated as CASSLGEKLFF.

The chain is built from TRBV7-3 and TRBJ2-1; D may correspond to TRBD1 or TRBD2 (5 bases each). Germline V gene sequence: CDR1 SGHTA, CDR2 FQGTGA. This CDR3 has 14 residues. V dropped 5 bases and J dropped 4 bases, with 12 bases sitting between them. The CDR3 DNA is TGTGCCAGCAGCCCCGCCGGGGCTTACAATGAGCAGTTCTTC. Its protein product is CASSPAGAYNEQFF. Drawing the rest from reference TRBV7-3 and TRBJ2-1, the complete variable domain is GAGVSQTPSNKVTEKGKYVELRCDPISGHTALYWYRQSLGQGPEFLIYFQGTGAADDSGLPNDRFFAVRPEGSVSTLKIQRTERGDSAVYLCASSPAGAYNEQFFGPGTRLTVL.

The table lists this clonotype with a few counts. The chain couples TRBV27 to TRBJ1-3, with 8 bases aligning to TRBD1. V gave up 0 bases and J gave up 3 bases; unmatched junction bases: 10. This CDR3 is 18 amino acids long. In germline, CDR1 is MNHEY, CDR2 SMNVEV (reference sequence). In DNA, the CDR3 is TGTGCCAGCAGTTTATCCGGACAGGGAATAGTGATTGGAAACACCATATATTTT. This sequence encodes CASSLSGQGIVIGNTIYF.

This clonotype was detected a few times. The chain combines TRBV6-1 with TRBJ1-2; no firm D call. Germline V CDR1 and CDR2: MNHNS, SASEGT. The CDR3 has 11 amino acids. Trimming pared 5 bases from V and 6 bases from J, leaving 7 bases between. The CDR3 sequence is CASSLKDGYTF. CDR3 nucleotide sequence: TGTGCCAGCAGTTTGAAGGATGGCTACACCTTC.

This clonotype was seen repeatedly, ten times or more. The V call is TRBV3-1, the J call TRBJ1-2; maybe TRBD1 (6 bases). The CDR3 covers 13 residues. CDR1 and CDR2 (germline): LGHDT, YNNKEL (reference sequence). V lost 6 bases, J lost 4 bases, and 12 bases lay in between. The CDR3 DNA follows: TGTGCCAGCAGTGAAAGAGGGGGCTATGGCTACACCTTC. Its translation: CASSERGGYGYTF.

The CDR3 sequence is CASSYDPRNTEAFF. The CDR3 nucleotides read TGTGCCAGCAGTTACGACCCCCGGAACACTGAAGCTTTCTTT. The genes are TRBV6-5 and TRBJ1-1, with D uncertain. Trimming cost V 2 bases and J 1 base, with 8 bases left between them. Germline V gives CDR1 MNHEY, CDR2 SVGAGI. This CDR3 is 14 amino acids long.